Here is one T cell receptor beta chain with its context. The CDR3 is 14 amino acids. CDR1 and CDR2 (germline): LNHDA, SQIVND (reference sequence). Trimming took off 4 bases at V and 5 bases at J, with 14 bases between the two ends. These data originate in a study of blood T cell repertoires in COVID-19. Study as a whole: Specimens from acute and convalescent COVID-19 originated in the United States, Italy and Spain. Nucleic acid was either cDNA or gDNA, and it came from T cells, B-cell-depleted T cells, or PBMCs.

In the original processing: Researchers report that nucleated cell counts were estimated from reference gene primer amplification. The data were produced by immunoSEQ multiplex PCR, yet TCRdb's version contains in-frame clones alone and is incomplete. V and J calls and clone size come straight from that table; D and trimming were deduced from the DNA. This sample yields some 200,000 clones, of which approximately 80% are seen a single time; about 1.4% belongs to the top ten. The V and J genes are TRBV19 and TRBJ1-1; the D is unclear. The receptor was isolated from a woman in her thirties or forties who had recovered from COVID-19. What was sequenced was peripheral blood. The CDR3 DNA sequence: TGTGCCAGTAGTAGGGAGGGTTGGGTGACTGAAGCTTTCTTT. Amino acid sequence: CASSREGWVTEAFF.